These 10 T cell receptor beta chains came from one sample sequenced in a study of pediatric ulcerative colitis. Clones were read by immunoSEQ multiplex PCR, and TCRdb kept only the in-frame ones, dropping some. The table shows about 64,000 clones, with roughly nine tenths occurring only once. Sequenced sample: blood. Receptors were obtained from a boy younger than 18 with severe ulcerative colitis.

This chain joins TRBV29-1 and TRBJ2-2; TRBD1 matches at 10 bases. The length of the CDR3 is 14 residues. CDR1 SQVTM and CDR2 ANQGSEA come from the germline V gene. V trimming: 6 bases; J trimming: 5 bases; junction bases outside the gene matches: 6. This CDR3 is CSVTGTGETGELFF. For the CDR3, the DNA is TGCAGCGTGACCGGGACAGGGGAGACCGGGGAGCTGTTTTTT.

The chain links TRBV29-1 to TRBJ2-1; no reliable D call. CDR1 is SQVTM, CDR2 ANQGSEA, per germline. Trimming removed 7 bases from V and 6 bases from J, with 13 bases in between. The CDR3 loop spans 12 amino acids. CDR3 sequence (DNA): TGCAGCGCCGCAGCCTTTGGCAATGAGCAGTTCTTC. It codes for CSAAAFGNEQFF.

This chain links TRBV4-1 with TRBJ2-7; the D is unclear. Germline CDR1 and CDR2: MGHRA and YSYEKL. This CDR3 is built from 14 residues. The V gene lost 4 bases and the J gene lost 5 bases, with 15 bases spanning the gap. The CDR3 DNA sequence: TGCGCCAGCAGCCGAGGACCCCCGTACGACGAGCAGTACTTC. Protein product: CASSRGPPYDEQYF.

The rearrangement joins TRBV5-6 to TRBJ1-5, with D possibly being TRBD1 (5 bases). Germline CDR1 SGHDT, CDR2 YYEEEE. This CDR3 has 12 amino acids. The ends were cut back, 3 bases at V and 9 bases at J, with 10 bases in the middle. CDR3 in DNA: TGTGCCAGCAGCTGGGGCGGGGGGCCCCAGCATTTT. Translating gives CASSWGGGPQHF.

The J gene is TRBJ2-1, the V gene TRBV4-2, with 10 bases that match TRBD1. The CDR3 is 16 amino acids. V shed 1 base and J 9 bases; nucleotides not matched to a gene: 9. Germline V gives CDR1 LGHNA, CDR2 YNFKEQ. The CDR3 DNA reads as TGTGCCAGCAGCCAAGTGGGGACAGGGGTTGTAGTTGAGCAGTTCTTC. Translated, it gives CASSQVGTGVVVEQFF.

The rearrangement uses TRBV9 and TRBJ2-1, with TRBD2 matching over 8 bases. Germline V gene sequence: CDR1 SGDLS, CDR2 YYNGEE. V trimming: 0 bases; J trimming: 6 bases; junction bases outside the gene matches: 5. CDR3 length: 15 amino acids. CDR3 nucleotide sequence: TGTGCCAGCAGCGTAGGGGGGACTAGTGGCAATGAGCAGTTCTTC. Amino acid sequence: CASSVGGTSGNEQFF.

This clone has only one observation. The J gene is TRBJ1-2, the V gene TRBV11-3; TRBD1 agrees at 10 bases. V lost 5 bases to trimming and J lost 5 bases; unmatched junction nucleotides: 8. The CDR3 sequence is 15 residues long. Per germline, CDR1 SGHNT and CDR2 YENEEA. CDR3 loop: CASSDTGTGDYGYTF. In DNA, the CDR3 is TGTGCCAGCAGCGACACCGGGACAGGGGATTATGGCTACACCTTC.

Here the CDR3 DNA reads TGTGCCAGTAGTATCGGGCGACGGGAGCAGTTCTTC. It is translated as CASSIGRREQFF. This chain links TRBV19 with TRBJ2-1; unclear D gene. Germline V gene lookup returns CDR1 LNHDA and CDR2 SQIVND (reference sequence). This CDR3 has 12 amino acids. V dropped 3 bases and J dropped 10 bases, with 10 bases sitting between them.

The chain uses TRBV13 and TRBJ2-7; 9 bases fit TRBD2. This CDR3 spans 17 amino acids. Germline values: CDR1 PRHDT, CDR2 FYEKMQ (reference sequence). The V gene end was trimmed by 0 bases and the J gene end by 5 bases; junction bases not matched to a gene: 11. The CDR3 DNA is TGTGCCAGCAGCTTAGGGACTAGCGGAGACCTTCCCAACGAGCAGTACTTC. Protein sequence: CASSLGTSGDLPNEQYF.

The chain combines TRBV18 with TRBJ1-2; weak D call: TRBD1 (5 bases). Trimming removed 0 bases at V and 6 bases at J, with 8 bases between. The CDR3 is 13 amino acids. Germline V gene sequence: CDR1 KGHSH, CDR2 LQKENI. CDR3 amino acids: CASSPPGGDGYTF. The CDR3 DNA reads TGTGCCAGCTCACCACCGGGAGGGGATGGCTACACCTTC.